These 18 T cell receptor beta chains originate from one sample sequenced in a study of blood T cell repertoires in COVID-19. Assay used: immunoSEQ multiplex PCR; TCRdb lists only in-frame clones, some missing. The sample holds over 150,000 clones; 84% are singletons and the top ten take about 7.3%. Sequences were obtained from PBMCs or T cells enriched from blood (not recorded which). The receptor source for this set is a man aged 45-65 years who had recovered from COVID-19.

J is TRBJ2-2 and V is TRBV5-1, with 9 bases that match TRBD2. V dropped 4 bases and J dropped 6; count of bases not matched to a gene: 7. Germline V CDR1 and CDR2: SGHRS, YFSETQ. The CDR3 length is 15 residues. CDR3 region: CASSVSGGRAGELFF. The CDR3 bases are TGCGCCAGCAGCGTTAGCGGGGGCCGGGCCGGGGAGCTGTTTTTT.

As DNA, the CDR3 is TGTGCCAGCAGTGAAGCGGACAGGGCTTTTGAAAAACTGTTTTTT. This codes for CASSEADRAFEKLFF. V and J are TRBV2 and TRBJ1-4; 8 nucleotides line up with TRBD1. The ends lost 0 bases at V and 7 bases at J; junction bases unmatched: 4. Germline CDR1 and CDR2: SNHLY and FYNNEI. The CDR3 extends over 15 amino acids.

V and J are TRBV28 and TRBJ1-5; TRBD1 agrees at 10 bases. Germline V gene sequence: CDR1 MDHEN, CDR2 SYDVKM. V gave up 5 bases and J gave up 2 bases; unmatched junction bases: 9. The CDR3 runs 17 residues. CDR3 DNA: TGTGCCAGCAGTCCTTGGGGACAGGGGTCTGGCAATCAGCCCCAGCATTTT. It yields the protein CASSPWGQGSGNQPQHF.

CDR3 nucleotides: TGTGCCACCAGTGATTTTAGGGACAGGGTAAGTGCCGCCCACGAGCAGTACTTC. Protein: CATSDFRDRVSAAHEQYF. The J gene is TRBJ2-7, the V gene TRBV24-1, with TRBD1 identical over 9 bases. V trimming: 1 base; J trimming: 5 bases; junction bases outside the gene matches: 14. This CDR3 region has 18 residues. The germline CDR1 and CDR2 sequences are KGHDR and SFDVKD.

This chain joins TRBV5-6 and TRBJ1-6, with unresolved D. Trimming pared 4 bases from V and 9 bases from J, leaving 17 bases between. CDR1 and CDR2 (germline): SGHDT, YYEEEE. The CDR3 length is 15 residues. CDR3 DNA sequence: TGTGCCAGCAGCCGCCGGGATTATGCTGGTTCACCCCTCCACTTT. Amino acids: CASSRRDYAGSPLHF.

V is TRBV30 and J is TRBJ2-7; D not certain. Germline assignment: CDR1 GTSNPN and CDR2 SVGIG (reference sequence). V was trimmed by 0 bases and J by 4 bases, leaving 7 bases between them. There are 12 residues in the CDR3. In nucleotides, the CDR3 is TGTGCCTGGAGTGTACAATGGTACGAGCAGTACTTC. Protein: CAWSVQWYEQYF.

The rearrangement links TRBV11-3 to TRBJ1-1; 7 bases line up with TRBD1. Germline loops: CDR1 SGHNT, CDR2 YENEEA. With V trimmed by 5 bases and J by 3 bases, 9 bases remained unmatched. There are 15 residues in the CDR3. CDR3: CASSAGQVGHTEAFF. CDR3 DNA: TGTGCCAGCAGCGCCGGACAGGTTGGACACACTGAAGCTTTCTTT.

Here the CDR3 reads CASSLYGSVGGGRPDTQYF. The CDR3 region has the DNA TGTGCCAGCAGCTTATACGGGTCGGTGGGCGGGGGGAGGCCAGATACGCAGTATTTT. The chain is built from TRBV7-2 and TRBJ2-3; 8 bases fit TRBD2. The CDR3 runs 19 residues. The J segment lost 4 bases and the V segment lost 2 bases, leaving 17 bases of the junction unmatched. The germline gives CDR1 SGHTA, CDR2 FQGNSA. The variable domain in full, with the rest retrieved from reference TRBV7-2 and TRBJ2-3, is GAGVSQSPSNKVTEKGKDVELRCDPISGHTALYWYRQSLGQGLEFLIYFQGNSAPDKSGLPSDRFSAERTGGSVSTLTIQRTQQEDSAVYLCASSLYGSVGGGRPDTQYFGPGTRLTVL.

This clone was seen a single time. The J gene is TRBJ2-7, the V gene TRBV5-4, with 11 bases that match TRBD1. The CDR3 contains 17 residues. The J segment lost 1 base and the V segment lost 1 base, leaving 7 bases of the junction unmatched. Germline V gives CDR1 SGHNT, CDR2 YYREEE (reference sequence). CDR3 loop: CASSLRTGGAGSYEQYF. The CDR3, as DNA: TGTGCCAGCAGCTTGAGGACAGGGGGCGCCGGATCCTACGAGCAGTACTTC. Drawing the rest from reference TRBV5-4 and TRBJ2-7, the complete variable domain is ETGVTQSPTHLIKTRGQQVTLRCSSQSGHNTVSWYQQALGQGPQFIFQYYREEENGRGNFPPRFSGLQFPNYSSELNVNALELDDSALYLCASSLRTGGAGSYEQYFGPGTRLTVT.

Only one count was recorded for this clone. The J gene is TRBJ1-2, the V gene TRBV5-1; a weak D match, TRBD1 (5 bases). Germline V lookup: CDR1 SGHRS, CDR2 YFSETQ. This CDR3 is 14 amino acids long. V was trimmed by 2 bases and J by 6 bases, leaving 14 bases between them. CDR3 sequence reads: CASSFLQALDGYTF. The CDR3 DNA reads as TGCGCCAGCAGCTTCTTACAGGCTTTGGATGGCTACACCTTC.

The rearrangement uses TRBV7-9 and TRBJ1-4; 10 bases line up with TRBD1. Germline lookup yields CDR1 SEHNR and CDR2 FQNEAQ (reference sequence). The junction had 5 bases not matched to a gene; V was cut back by 1 base and J by 3 bases. This CDR3 comprises 17 residues. CDR3 nucleotide sequence: TGTGCCAGCAGCTTAGTCGACAGGGGGCGCGCTAATGAAAAACTGTTTTTT. Its translation is CASSLVDRGRANEKLFF. The full variable domain, in which reference TRBV7-9 and TRBJ1-4 provide the parts outside the CDR3, is DTGVSQNPRHKITKRGQNVTFRCDPISEHNRLYWYRQTLGQGPEFLTYFQNEAQLEKSRLLSDRFSAERPKGSFSTLEIQRTEQGDSAMYLCASSLVDRGRANEKLFFGSGTQLSVL.

The chain uses TRBV30 and TRBJ2-5, with unresolved D. Germline V gene sequence: CDR1 GTSNPN, CDR2 SVGIG (reference sequence). This CDR3 comprises 12 residues. V was cut by 1 base and J by 6 bases, with 9 bases left in between. Written as DNA, the CDR3 is TGTGCCTGGAGTGATAGAAAAAAGACCCAGTACTTC. It codes for CAWSDRKKTQYF. The full variable domain, completed using reference TRBV30 and TRBJ2-5, is SQTIHQWPATLVQPVGSPLSLECTVEGTSNPNLYWYRQAAGRGLQLLFYSVGIGQISSEVPQNLSASRPQDRQFILSSKKLLLSDSGFYLCAWSDRKKTQYFGPGTRLLVL.

The chain uses TRBV2 and TRBJ2-7; the match to TRBD1 covers 9 bases. This CDR3 is built from 13 residues. V was clipped by 7 bases and J by 6 bases; unmatched bases: 7. Germline lookup yields CDR1 SNHLY and CDR2 FYNNEI. CDR3 in amino acids: CASKGQGVGEQYF. In DNA form, the CDR3 reads TGTGCCAGCAAGGGACAGGGTGTCGGCGAGCAGTACTTC.

The rearrangement links TRBV5-1 to TRBJ1-5, with 8 positions matching TRBD1. The CDR3 has 15 residues. The V and J ends lost 4 bases and 6 bases, in that order; junction bases with no gene match: 9. Germline values: CDR1 SGHRS, CDR2 YFSETQ. Written as DNA, the CDR3 is TGCGCCAGCAGCACGCAGGGACAGGTCGGTCAGCCCCAGCATTTT. The encoded protein is CASSTQGQVGQPQHF.

A few counts support this clone. This rearrangement joins TRBV9 to TRBJ1-1; TRBD1 might be the D (5 bases). The CDR3 length is 15 residues. The V end was cut by 0 bases, the J end by 1 base, with 10 bases between. CDR1 and CDR2 from the germline V gene are SGDLS and YYNGEE. DNA of the CDR3: TGTGCCAGCAGCGTAGCGTTTGGACAGAACACTGAAGCTTTCTTT. Residues: CASSVAFGQNTEAFF.

The J gene is TRBJ1-1, the V gene TRBV6-5; D not resolved. This CDR3 is 15 amino acids long. Germline CDR1 MNHEY, CDR2 SVGAGI. V shed 0 bases and J shed 4 bases, with 12 bases lying between them. This CDR3 reads CASSYSPGRSTEAFF. The CDR3 bases are TGTGCCAGCAGTTACTCCCCGGGGAGAAGCACTGAAGCTTTCTTT.

The rearrangement uses TRBV19 and TRBJ1-2, with TRBD1 matching 7 bases. CDR3 length equals 13 residues. The ends lost 6 bases at V and 4 bases at J; junction bases unmatched: 5. CDR1 is LNHDA and CDR2 is SQIVND in the germline V gene (reference sequence). CDR3 in amino acids: CASRPDRFYGYTF. The CDR3, as DNA: TGTGCCAGTAGGCCGGACAGGTTCTATGGCTACACCTTC.

V is TRBV7-2 and J is TRBJ2-3, with 10 nucleotides matching TRBD1. V shed 5 bases and J 3 bases; nucleotides not matched to a gene: 8. This CDR3 has 16 amino acids. Germline CDR1 and CDR2: SGHTA and FQGNSA. The CDR3 protein is CASSPQGQGKTDTQYF. The DNA for the CDR3 is TGTGCCAGCAGCCCCCAGGGACAGGGGAAAACAGATACGCAGTATTTT.